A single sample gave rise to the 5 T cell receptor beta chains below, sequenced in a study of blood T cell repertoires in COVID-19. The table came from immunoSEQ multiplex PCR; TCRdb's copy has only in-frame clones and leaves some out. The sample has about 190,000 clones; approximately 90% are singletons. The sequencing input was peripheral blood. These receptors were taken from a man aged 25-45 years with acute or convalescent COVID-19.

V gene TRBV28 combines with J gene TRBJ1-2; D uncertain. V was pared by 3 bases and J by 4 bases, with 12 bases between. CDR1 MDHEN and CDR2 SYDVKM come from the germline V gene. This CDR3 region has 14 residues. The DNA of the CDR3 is TGTGCCAGCAGTTTGATGGCAAATGTCTATGGCTACACCTTC. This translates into CASSLMANVYGYTF.

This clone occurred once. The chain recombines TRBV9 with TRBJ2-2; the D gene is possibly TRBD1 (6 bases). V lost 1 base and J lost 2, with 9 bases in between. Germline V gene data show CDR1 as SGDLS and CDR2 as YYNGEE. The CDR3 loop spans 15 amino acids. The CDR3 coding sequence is TGTGCCAGCAGCGTAAACAGGGCAAACACCGGGGAGCTGTTTTTT. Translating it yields CASSVNRANTGELFF. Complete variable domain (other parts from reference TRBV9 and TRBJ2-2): DSGVTQTPKHLITATGQRVTLRCSPRSGDLSVYWYQQSLDQGLQFLIQYYNGEERAKGNILERFSAQQFPDLHSELNLSSLELGDSALYFCASSVNRANTGELFFGEGSRLTVL.

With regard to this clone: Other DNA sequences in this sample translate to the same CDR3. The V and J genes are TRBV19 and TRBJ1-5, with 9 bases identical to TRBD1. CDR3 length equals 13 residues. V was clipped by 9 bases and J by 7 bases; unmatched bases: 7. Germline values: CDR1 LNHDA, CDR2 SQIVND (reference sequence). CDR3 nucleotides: TGTGCCAGCAAGGGACAGGGCCGCCAGCCCCAGCATTTT. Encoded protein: CASKGQGRQPQHF.

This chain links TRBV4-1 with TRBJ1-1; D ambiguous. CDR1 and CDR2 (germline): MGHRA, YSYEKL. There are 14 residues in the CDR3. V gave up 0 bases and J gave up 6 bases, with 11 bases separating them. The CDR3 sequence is CASSQEYLVSEAFF. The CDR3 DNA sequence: TGCGCCAGCAGCCAAGAATATTTAGTCTCTGAAGCTTTCTTT.

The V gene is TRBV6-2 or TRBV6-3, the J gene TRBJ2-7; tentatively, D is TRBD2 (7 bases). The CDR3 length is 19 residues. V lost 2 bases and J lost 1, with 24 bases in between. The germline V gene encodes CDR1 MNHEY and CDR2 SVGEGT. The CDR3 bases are TGTGCCAGCAGTTACGGGGTAGGAGGGGGGGCGGTGTGGTCCTACGAGCAGTACTTC. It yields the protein CASSYGVGGGAVWSYEQYF.